This TCR beta chain was retrieved from a study of T cells in Graves' hyperthyroidism and ophthalmopathy. Overall study results and limits: Blood held most thyroid clonotypes expanded above 0.001 frequency. A model of 13 V-J pairs discriminated ophthalmopathy from stable hyperthyroidism.

Diagnosis relied on clinical symptoms, serum thyroxine and TRAb, thyroid ultrasound and orbital computed tomography. In regard to this clonotype: What it binds is unknown.

TCR beta CDR3 region amplification was performed from RNA transcripts. The TCR CDR3 was amplified in a first-round RT-PCR using the HTBI primer set. A single record per CDR3 protein comes from TCRdb applying MiXCR to the multiplex PCR reads. The data hold about 350,000 distinct CDR3 sequences, with roughly 19% observed a single time. The source is a woman under 30 with Graves' hyperthyroidism. Sequencing was carried out using blood.

This CDR3 reads CASSPQPGGMGSGANVLTF. CDR3 nucleotide sequence: TGTGCCAGCAGCCCCCAACCAGGGGGCATGGGCTCTGGGGCCAACGTCCTGACTTTC. V usage is TRBV11-2 and J usage is TRBJ2-6, with 8 bases aligning to TRBD1. Germline-derived CDR1 and CDR2 are SGHAT and FQNNGV. This CDR3 comprises 19 residues. Losses at the gene ends were 5 bases for V and 0 bases for J; bases not matched to a gene: 12.